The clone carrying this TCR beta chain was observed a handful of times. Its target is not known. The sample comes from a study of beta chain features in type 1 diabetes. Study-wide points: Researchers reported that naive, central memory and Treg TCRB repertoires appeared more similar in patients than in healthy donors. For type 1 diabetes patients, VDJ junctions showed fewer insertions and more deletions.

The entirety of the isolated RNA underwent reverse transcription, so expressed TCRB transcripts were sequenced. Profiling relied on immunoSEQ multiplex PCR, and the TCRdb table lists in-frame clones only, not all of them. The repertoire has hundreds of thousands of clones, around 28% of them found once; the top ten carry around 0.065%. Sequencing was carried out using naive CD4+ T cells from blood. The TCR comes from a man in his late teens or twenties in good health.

The CDR3 region has the DNA TGCAGCGTTGAAGATCTTTACAGCGTGCAAGAGACCCAGTACTTC. It is translated as CSVEDLYSVQETQYF. V is TRBV29-1 and J is TRBJ2-5; unclear D gene. The ends were cut back, 0 bases at V and 2 bases at J, with 13 bases in the middle. Germline-derived CDR1 and CDR2 are SQVTM and ANQGSEA. The CDR3 has 15 amino acids. The full variable domain, its missing parts supplied by reference TRBV29-1 and TRBJ2-5, is SAVISQKPSRDICQRGTSLTIQCQVDSQVTMMFWYRQQPGQSLTLIATANQGSEATYESGFVIDKFPISRPNLTFSTLTVSNMSPEDSSIYLCSVEDLYSVQETQYFGPGTRLLVL.